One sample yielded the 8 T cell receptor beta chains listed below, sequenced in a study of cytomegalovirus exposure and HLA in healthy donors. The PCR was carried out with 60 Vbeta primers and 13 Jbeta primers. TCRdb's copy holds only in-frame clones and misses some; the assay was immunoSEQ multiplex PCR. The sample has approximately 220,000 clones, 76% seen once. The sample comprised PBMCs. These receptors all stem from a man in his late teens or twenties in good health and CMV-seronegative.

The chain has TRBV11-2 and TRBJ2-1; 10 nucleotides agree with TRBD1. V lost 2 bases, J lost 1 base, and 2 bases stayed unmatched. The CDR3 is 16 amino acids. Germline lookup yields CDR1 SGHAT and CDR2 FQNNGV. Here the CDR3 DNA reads TGTGCCAGCAGCTTAAGACAGGGGGCATCCTACAATGAGCAGTTCTTC. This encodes CASSLRQGASYNEQFF.

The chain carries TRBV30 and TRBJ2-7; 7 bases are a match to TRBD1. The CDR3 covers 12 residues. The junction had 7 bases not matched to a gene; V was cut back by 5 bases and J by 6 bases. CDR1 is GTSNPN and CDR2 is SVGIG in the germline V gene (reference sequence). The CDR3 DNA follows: TGTGCCTGGGCCCGACAGGGAAGCGAGCAGTACTTC. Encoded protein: CAWARQGSEQYF.

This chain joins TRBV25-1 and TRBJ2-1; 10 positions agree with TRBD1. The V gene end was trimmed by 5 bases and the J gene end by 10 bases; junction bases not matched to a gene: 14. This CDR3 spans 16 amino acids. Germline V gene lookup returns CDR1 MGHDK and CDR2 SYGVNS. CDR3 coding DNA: TGTGCCAGCAGTATAGGCGGTTCTGGACAGGGGGGCGAGCAGTTCTTC. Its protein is CASSIGGSGQGGEQFF.

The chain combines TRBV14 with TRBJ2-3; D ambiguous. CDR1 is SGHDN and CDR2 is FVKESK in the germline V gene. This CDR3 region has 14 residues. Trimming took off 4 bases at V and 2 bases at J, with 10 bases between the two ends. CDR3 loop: CASSPFLATDTQYF. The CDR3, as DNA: TGTGCCAGCAGCCCCTTCCTGGCCACAGATACGCAGTATTTT.

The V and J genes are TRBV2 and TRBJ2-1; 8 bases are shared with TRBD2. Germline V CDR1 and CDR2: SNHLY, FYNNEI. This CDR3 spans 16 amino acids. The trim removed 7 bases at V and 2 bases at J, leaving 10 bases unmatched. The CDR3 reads CASTTLRREAYNEQFF. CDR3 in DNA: TGTGCCAGCACGACACTCCGGCGGGAGGCCTACAATGAGCAGTTCTTC.

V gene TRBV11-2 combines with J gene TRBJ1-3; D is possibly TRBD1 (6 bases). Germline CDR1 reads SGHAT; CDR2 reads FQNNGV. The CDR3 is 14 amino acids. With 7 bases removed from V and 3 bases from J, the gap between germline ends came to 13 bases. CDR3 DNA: TGTGCCAGCACCCAGGGGTACCGTGGAAACACCATATATTTT. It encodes CASTQGYRGNTIYF.

This chain's CDR3 is CASSTSLAAFF. CDR3 nucleotide sequence: TGTGCCAGCAGTACCTCCTTGGCAGCTTTCTTT. The chain is built from TRBV6-6 and TRBJ1-1; D is unresolved. CDR3 length: 11 residues. CDR1 is MNHNY and CDR2 is SVGAGI in the germline V gene (reference sequence). V lost 5 bases, J lost 10 bases, and 11 bases lay in between.

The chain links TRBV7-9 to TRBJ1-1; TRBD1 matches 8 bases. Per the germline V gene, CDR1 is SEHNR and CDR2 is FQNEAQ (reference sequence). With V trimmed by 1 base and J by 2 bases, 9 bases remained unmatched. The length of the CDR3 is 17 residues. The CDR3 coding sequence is TGTGCCAGCAGCTTAGGGGCTTTCGCAGGGGGCAACACTGAAGCTTTCTTT. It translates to CASSLGAFAGGNTEAFF.